This T cell receptor beta chain was observed in a study of blood T cells in healthy people across ages. For the second PCR, which ran for 7 to 11 cycles, a sample-barcoded 5' primer and a J-beta primer mix were used. In TCRdb, the 5' RACE reads were re-called with MiXCR into one record per CDR3 protein. This sample has about 720,000 distinct CDR3 sequences, with approximately 21% found just once. The CDR3 has 14 amino acids. In germline, CDR1 is KGHSY, CDR2 FQNENV. Germline trimming cut 5 bases from V and 4 bases from J; bases unmatched to any gene: 7. A minimum of 6.5 million PBMCs was isolated per sample.

Material: blood. This chain uses TRBV16 with TRBJ2-5, with 7 bases identical to TRBD1. The TCR sequence derives from a man between 65 and 85 years old in good health. CDR3 sequence: CASSFQQGVETQYF. The CDR3 DNA reads TGTGCCAGCAGCTTCCAGCAGGGGGTAGAGACCCAGTACTTC.